What follows are 14 T cell receptor beta chains derived from one specimen sequenced in a study of cytomegalovirus exposure and HLA in healthy donors. It was with 60 Vbeta and 13 Jbeta primers that the PCR ran. TCRdb's copy holds only in-frame clones and misses some; the assay was immunoSEQ multiplex PCR. This table holds 150,000 or so clones, around 79% found once. What was sequenced was PBMCs. The receptors come from a man aged 25-45 years in good health and CMV-seropositive.

In this sample, this clone turned up a few times. This sequence joins TRBV7-9 and TRBJ1-2; 8 bases align to TRBD1. CDR1 and CDR2 (germline): SEHNR, FQNEAQ (reference sequence). The CDR3 extends over 17 amino acids. V was pared by 5 bases and J by 4 bases, with 15 bases of the junction left unmatched. CDR3 region: CASSQKGDRNPVYGYTF. Written as DNA, the CDR3 is TGTGCCAGCAGCCAAAAAGGGGACAGGAACCCTGTCTATGGCTACACCTTC.

This chain connects TRBV10-3 to TRBJ1-5, with 7 bases aligning to TRBD1. CDR1 is ENHRY and CDR2 is SYGVKD in the germline V gene. V lost 8 bases, J lost 9 bases, and 7 bases stayed unmatched. This CDR3 is 12 amino acids long. CDR3 amino acids: CAIGTGDPPQHF. The CDR3 nucleotides read TGTGCCATCGGTACAGGGGATCCGCCCCAGCATTTT.

J is TRBJ1-1 and V is TRBV19; 7 positions agree with TRBD1. Germline-derived CDR1 and CDR2 are LNHDA and SQIVND (reference sequence). Germline trimming cut 8 bases from V and 4 bases from J; bases unmatched to any gene: 7. CDR3 length: 13 amino acids. CDR3 sequence (DNA): TGTGCCAGTGGAGACAGGGTTGGCACTGAAGCTTTCTTT. Translation gives CASGDRVGTEAFF.

This chain uses TRBV6-1 with TRBJ2-5; D possibly corresponds to TRBD1 (6 bases). The CDR3 sequence is 13 residues long. CDR1 and CDR2 from the germline V gene are MNHNS and SASEGT. Trimming shortened V by 7 bases and J by 1 base, and 10 bases separated the two germline ends. CDR3: CASIKDSQETQYF. In DNA, the CDR3 is TGTGCCAGCATCAAGGACAGCCAAGAGACCCAGTACTTC.

V is TRBV28 and J is TRBJ2-5; 8 bases line up with TRBD2. The ends lost 2 bases at V and 4 bases at J; junction bases unmatched: 9. Germline-derived CDR1 and CDR2 are MDHEN and SYDVKM. This CDR3 is 16 amino acids long. The CDR3 nucleotides are TGTGCCAGCAGTTTACTCCTCGGGGGGGTAGCAGAGACCCAGTACTTC. Protein product: CASSLLLGGVAETQYF.

The V gene is TRBV6-4, the J gene TRBJ2-3, with a tentative D call TRBD2 (5 bases). Trimming stripped 6 bases from V and 8 bases from J, with 15 bases between. The CDR3 spans 13 residues. Germline V gene data show CDR1 as MRHNA and CDR2 as SNTAGT. CDR3 sequence reads: CASSLIEGGTQYF. The CDR3 DNA reads as TGTGCCAGCAGCCTCATCGAAGGAGGTACGCAGTATTTT.

The chain carries TRBV9 and TRBJ2-1, with TRBD2 matching over 11 bases. The germline V gene has CDR1 SGDLS and CDR2 YYNGEE. The CDR3 totals 17 residues. The V segment lost 3 bases and the J segment 4 bases; nucleotides outside the gene matches: 9. In nucleotides, the CDR3 is TGTGCCAGCAGCGGGGGACTAGCGGCCTCCCCTTACAATGAGCAGTTCTTC. Translating gives CASSGGLAASPYNEQFF.

This chain connects TRBV28 to TRBJ1-2; D not resolved. Trimming took 6 bases from V and 7 from J, leaving 15 bases between them. The CDR3 covers 13 residues. CDR1 MDHEN and CDR2 SYDVKM come from the germline V gene. The CDR3 is CASRGYTAGGYTF. The DNA of the CDR3 is TGTGCCAGCAGAGGATACACGGCGGGTGGCTACACCTTC.

This sequence joins TRBV28 and TRBJ1-4; weak D call: TRBD1 (6 bases). V shed 6 bases and J shed 8 bases, with 13 bases lying between them. The germline V gene has CDR1 MDHEN and CDR2 SYDVKM. The CDR3 runs 13 residues. CDR3 DNA sequence: TGTGCCAGCAGCAGCCAGGGGAAAGAAAAACTGTTTTTT. It encodes CASSSQGKEKLFF.

The chain has TRBV7-2 and TRBJ2-2; TRBD2 matches 10 bases. J lost 4 bases, V lost 2 bases, and 1 base had no gene match. Germline-derived CDR1 and CDR2 are SGHTA and FQGNSA. The CDR3 sequence is 15 residues long. The CDR3 coding sequence is TGTGCCAGCAGCTTAAGGACTAGCGGCACCGGGGAGCTGTTTTTT. It specifies CASSLRTSGTGELFF.

The chain links TRBV29-1 to TRBJ2-7, with D perhaps TRBD1 (6 bases). Germline values: CDR1 SQVTM, CDR2 ANQGSEA. Trimming left V 4 bases short and J 7 bases short, with 11 bases between. The CDR3 spans 11 residues. The CDR3 reads CSVGGRREQYF. CDR3 DNA: TGCAGCGTTGGGGGGCGTCGGGAGCAGTACTTC.

The rearrangement links TRBV7-8 to TRBJ2-7; tentative D call: TRBD2 (5 bases). The CDR3 is 14 residues long. Germline V gene lookup returns CDR1 SGHVS and CDR2 FQNEAQ. With 5 bases removed from V and 2 bases from J, the gap between germline ends came to 13 bases. CDR3 protein: CASSPGVGAYEQYF. As DNA, the CDR3 is TGTGCCAGCAGCCCCGGGGTCGGGGCCTACGAGCAGTACTTC.

Points on this clone: At one of its ends the junction is not consistent with the germline gene, which may arise from a read error. The same CDR3 can be traced to other DNA sequences in this sample. The DNA of the CDR3 is TGTGCCAGCAGCCCCGGACAGGGGGCACATTTCGGTTGGACTGAAGCCTTCTTT. As protein: CASSPGQGAHFGWTEAFF. The V gene is TRBV11-2, the J gene TRBJ1-1; 11 bases agree with TRBD1. The CDR3 is 18 residues long. Germline CDR1 SGHAT, CDR2 FQNNGV.

Only a few counts were recorded for this clone. J is TRBJ1-1 and V is TRBV4-1; D remains unclear. There are 12 residues in the CDR3. The germline gives CDR1 MGHRA, CDR2 YSYEKL. V dropped 4 bases and J dropped 4 bases, with 7 bases sitting between them. The chain's CDR3 is CASSPGGTEAFF. In nucleotides, the CDR3 is TGCGCCAGCAGCCCCGGTGGCACTGAAGCTTTCTTT.